This T cell receptor beta chain stems from a study of technical replicates of blood from a few donors. This CDR3 spans 13 amino acids. Looked up from germline, CDR1 is ENHRY and CDR2 is SYGVKD. V dropped 10 bases and J dropped 4; count of bases not matched to a gene: 7. Measured with immunoSEQ multiplex PCR; TCRdb has only the in-frame clones, and not every one. The sample has about 12,000 clones, 65% to 90% seen once. The V and J genes are TRBV10-3 and TRBJ2-7; TRBD2 aligns across 10 bases. The sequenced material came from PBMCs. The sequence derives from a human donor in good health. CDR3 DNA: TGTGCCACATCCCAGCGGGAGGGATACGAGCAGTACTTC. Its translation: CATSQREGYEQYF.